These T cell receptor beta chains were read from a single sample in a study of identical twins. TCRdb itself ran the 5' RACE reads through MiXCR, one entry per CDR3 protein. The sample has approximately 890,000 distinct CDR3 sequences, 9% to 15% seen once. The sample was also reused in another study, on yellow fever vaccine responses in identical twins.

Sequencing used PBMCs. These receptors came from a woman under 30 in good health. Both conserved end residues are part of each CDR3.

CDR3 protein	V gene	J gene	CDR3 length
CASSPQLADTQYF	TRBV3-1	TRBJ2-3	13
CASSFGQGAEQYF	TRBV27	TRBJ2-7	13
CASSVLAGGSHLSYNEQFF	TRBV11-2	TRBJ2-1	19
CASSVGRLDYNSPLHF	TRBV5-5	TRBJ1-6	16
CSAVLGDGLYNEQFF	TRBV20-1	TRBJ2-1	15
CSARGDRFKQFF	TRBV20-1	TRBJ2-1	12
CASSWGLNTGELFF	TRBV7-9	TRBJ2-2	14
CASSFKIAPGTEAFF	TRBV7-2	TRBJ1-1	15
CATSEVRGDTQYF	TRBV24-1	TRBJ2-3	13
CSATRLAGGADTQYF	TRBV20-1	TRBJ2-3	15
CAISVGGGQETQYF	TRBV10-3	TRBJ2-5	14
CSVSLLGVDTQYF	TRBV29-1	TRBJ2-3	13
CASSPRQGAKDTQYF	TRBV13	TRBJ2-3	15
CASSLGFGRAHNEQFF	TRBV5-1	TRBJ2-1	16
CASSSRQARAKNIQYF	TRBV27	TRBJ2-4	16
CSAQTGVNEKLFF	TRBV20-1	TRBJ1-4	13
CATSLGGIHEQYF	TRBV15	TRBJ2-7	13
CASSLTGTSGNEQFF	TRBV7-3	TRBJ2-1	15
CASSLERHANIRYF	TRBV5-1	TRBJ2-4	14
CSARVRAVQETQYF	TRBV20-1	TRBJ2-5	14
CASSLTRSGHTEAFF	TRBV7-9	TRBJ1-1	15
CASRGLAGDWNEQFF	TRBV3-1	TRBJ2-1	15
CSVAGLNQPQHF	TRBV20-1	TRBJ1-5	12
CASSLSPGPYEQYF	TRBV27	TRBJ2-7	14
CSARGSAPNTGELFF	TRBV20-1	TRBJ2-2	15
CASSDGRLAGIYNEQFF	TRBV2	TRBJ2-1	17